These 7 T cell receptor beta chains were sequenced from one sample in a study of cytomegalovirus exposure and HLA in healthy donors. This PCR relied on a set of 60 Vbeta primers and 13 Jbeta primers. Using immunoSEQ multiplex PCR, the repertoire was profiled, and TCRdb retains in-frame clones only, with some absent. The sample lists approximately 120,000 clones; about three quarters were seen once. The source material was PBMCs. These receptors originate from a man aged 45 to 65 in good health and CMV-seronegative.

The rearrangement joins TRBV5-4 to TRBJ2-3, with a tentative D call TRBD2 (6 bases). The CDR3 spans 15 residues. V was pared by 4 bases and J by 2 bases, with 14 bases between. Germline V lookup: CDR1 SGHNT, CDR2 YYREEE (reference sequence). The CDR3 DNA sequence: TGTGCCAGCAGCGCCGAGACTAGTTACACAGATACGCAGTATTTT. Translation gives CASSAETSYTDTQYF. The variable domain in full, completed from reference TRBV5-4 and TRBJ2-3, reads ETGVTQSPTHLIKTRGQQVTLRCSSQSGHNTVSWYQQALGQGPQFIFQYYREEENGRGNFPPRFSGLQFPNYSSELNVNALELDDSALYLCASSAETSYTDTQYFGPGTRLTVL.

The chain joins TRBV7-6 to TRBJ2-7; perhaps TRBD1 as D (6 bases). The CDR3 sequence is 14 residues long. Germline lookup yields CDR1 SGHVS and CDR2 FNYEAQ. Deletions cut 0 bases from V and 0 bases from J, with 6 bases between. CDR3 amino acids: CASSLATGSYEQYF. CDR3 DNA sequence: TGTGCCAGCAGCTTAGCGACAGGCTCCTACGAGCAGTACTTC.

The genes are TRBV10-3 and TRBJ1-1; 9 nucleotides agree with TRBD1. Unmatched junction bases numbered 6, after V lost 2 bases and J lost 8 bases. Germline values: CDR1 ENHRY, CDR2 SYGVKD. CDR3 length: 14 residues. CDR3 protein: CAISEATGTGEAFF. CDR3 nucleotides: TGTGCCATCAGTGAGGCGACCGGGACAGGGGAAGCTTTCTTT.

The CDR3 nucleotides read TGTGCCAGCAGTGCAACTAGCGGGGCCTCTCGGGAGACCCAGTACTTC. Its translation: CASSATSGASRETQYF. The chain joins TRBV7-9 to TRBJ2-5, with 10 bases lining up with TRBD2. The length of the CDR3 is 16 residues. The V and J ends lost 6 bases and 5 bases, in that order; junction bases with no gene match: 12. The germline CDR1 and CDR2 sequences are SEHNR and FQNEAQ (reference sequence).

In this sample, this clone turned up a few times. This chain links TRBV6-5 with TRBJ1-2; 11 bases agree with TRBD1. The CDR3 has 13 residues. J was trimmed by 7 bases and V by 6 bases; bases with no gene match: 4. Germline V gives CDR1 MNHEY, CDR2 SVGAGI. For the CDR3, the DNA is TGTGCCAGCAGGGACAGGGGGCGGACTGGCTACACCTTC. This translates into CASRDRGRTGYTF.

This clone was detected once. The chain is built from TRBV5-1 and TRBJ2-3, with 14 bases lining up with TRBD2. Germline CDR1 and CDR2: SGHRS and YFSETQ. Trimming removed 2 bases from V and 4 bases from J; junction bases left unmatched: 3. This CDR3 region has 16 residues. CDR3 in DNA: TGCGCCAGCAGCTTCGGACTAGCGGGGGGCCCAGATACGCAGTATTTT. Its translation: CASSFGLAGGPDTQYF. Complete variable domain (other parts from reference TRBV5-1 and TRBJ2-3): KAGVTQTPRYLIKTRGQQVTLSCSPISGHRSVSWYQQTPGQGLQFLFEYFSETQRNKGNFPGRFSGRQFSNSRSEMNVSTLELGDSALYLCASSFGLAGGPDTQYFGPGTRLTVL.

The CDR3 coding sequence is TGTGCCAGCAGCGCGGCCCTGGGTGAAAAACTGTTTTTT. This translates into CASSAALGEKLFF. The chain links TRBV7-8 to TRBJ1-4; D is ambiguous. Trimming pared 5 bases from V and 7 bases from J, leaving 11 bases between. The germline V gene encodes CDR1 SGHVS and CDR2 FQNEAQ. The CDR3 spans 13 residues.